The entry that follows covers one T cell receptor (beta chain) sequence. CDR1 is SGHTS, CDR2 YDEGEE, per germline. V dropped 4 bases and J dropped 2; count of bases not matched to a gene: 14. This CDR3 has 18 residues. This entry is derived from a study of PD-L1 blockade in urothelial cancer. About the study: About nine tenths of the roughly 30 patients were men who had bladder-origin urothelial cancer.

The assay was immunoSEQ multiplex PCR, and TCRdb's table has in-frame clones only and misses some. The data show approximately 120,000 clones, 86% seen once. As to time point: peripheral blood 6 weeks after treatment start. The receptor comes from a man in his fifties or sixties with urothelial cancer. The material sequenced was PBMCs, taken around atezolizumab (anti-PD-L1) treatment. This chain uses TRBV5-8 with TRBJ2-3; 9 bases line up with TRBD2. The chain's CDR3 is CASSQGGVAGEPTDTQYF. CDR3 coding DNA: TGTGCCAGCAGCCAGGGGGGCGTAGCGGGAGAACCCACAGATACGCAGTATTTT.